Here is one TCR beta chain with its context. Antigen unknown. The sample belongs to a study of graft-versus-host responses after intestinal transplantation. Study-level information: Each of the recipients got a multivisceral, liver-intestinal, or isolated intestinal transplant. Anti-thymocyte globulin induction, then tacrolimus and steroids for two to four years, went to all recipients. Findings and caveats of the study: Allograft clonal ratios (graft-versus-host to host-versus-graft) were high in patients who had graft-donor T cell macrochimerism. GvH clones were identified in recipient marrow, with some first appearing in ileum or blood.

Profiling relied on immunoSEQ multiplex PCR, and the TCRdb table lists in-frame clones only, not all of them. Of 35,000 to 45,000 clones in the sample, about 90% were seen once. Germline V gives CDR1 MNHEY, CDR2 SMNVEV (reference sequence). V lost 0 bases to trimming and J lost 5 bases, with 10 bases between them. The CDR3 loop spans 15 amino acids. The source of this sequence is a human patient who received an intestinal transplant, so some T cells may come from the graft donor. This chain joins TRBV27 and TRBJ2-2; D perhaps matches TRBD2 (5 bases). Sequencing was performed on PBMCs, taken around 270 days after transplant. The CDR3 spells CASSLSRTRTGELFF. CDR3 coding DNA: TGTGCCAGCAGTTTATCGCGGACTCGAACCGGGGAGCTGTTTTTT.